The 25 T cell receptor beta chains listed next were all sequenced from one sample in a study of blood T cell repertoires in COVID-19. Clones were sequenced by immunoSEQ multiplex PCR, and TCRdb holds only the in-frame ones, with some missing. Here the sample spans about 140,000 clones, 84% being singletons. The sample taken for sequencing was peripheral blood. These receptors were collected from a human donor in a cohort sampled during active COVID-19.

In its sample, this clone was seen once. The gene calls are TRBV5-8 and TRBJ2-7; possibly TRBD2 for D (5 bases). This CDR3 is built from 12 residues. Germline V gene sequence: CDR1 SGHTS, CDR2 YDEGEE. Trimming removed 4 bases from V and 3 bases from J, with 8 bases in between. CDR3 amino acids: CASSRAGYEQYF. In DNA form, the CDR3 reads TGTGCCAGCAGCCGTGCGGGCTACGAGCAGTACTTC.

The chain links TRBV3-1 (or the pseudogene TRBV3-2) to TRBJ1-3; no clear D gene. The CDR3 totals 15 residues. Germline lookup yields CDR1 LGHDT and CDR2 YNNKEL (reference sequence). With 5 bases removed from V and 4 bases from J, the gap between germline ends came to 15 bases. In DNA, the CDR3 is TGTGCCAGCAGCGAAGTGTCGGGGAGGGGAAACACCATATATTTT. Translated, it gives CASSEVSGRGNTIYF.

This clone was found once. The chain joins TRBV13 to TRBJ1-1, with a tentative D call TRBD1 (6 bases). This CDR3 spans 17 amino acids. The germline gives CDR1 PRHDT, CDR2 FYEKMQ (reference sequence). The ends were cut back, 5 bases at V and 5 bases at J, with 24 bases in the middle. CDR3 amino acids: CASSPRGGRFRGTEAFF. The CDR3 region has the DNA TGTGCCAGCAGCCCACGCGGGGGGCGATTTAGGGGTACTGAAGCTTTCTTT.

In the case of this clone: At one boundary the junction diverges from the germline segment, which might be a read error. V usage is TRBV7-7 and J usage is TRBJ2-1; 10 bases are a match to TRBD2. The CDR3 has 15 residues. Germline V gene data show CDR1 as SSHAT and CDR2 as FNYEAQ (reference sequence). The CDR3 loop reads CASSWSGGAIDEQFF. As DNA, the CDR3 is TGTGCTAGCAGCTGGAGCGGGGGGGCCATTGATGAGCAGTTCTTC.

V is TRBV3-1 (or the pseudogene TRBV3-2) and J is TRBJ2-2; perhaps TRBD1 as D (6 bases). V gave up 4 bases and J gave up 1 base, with 13 bases separating them. In germline, CDR1 is LGHDT, CDR2 YNNKEL (reference sequence). The CDR3 runs to 16 residues. CDR3 region: CASSRGPGQNTGELFF. In DNA, the CDR3 is TGTGCCAGCAGCCGGGGGCCAGGGCAGAACACCGGGGAGCTGTTTTTT.

This clone showed up just a few times. This chain uses TRBV12-3 or TRBV12-4 with TRBJ2-3; D remains ambiguous. V was trimmed by 5 bases and J by 7 bases, leaving 4 bases between them. The CDR3 has 10 amino acids. DNA of the CDR3: TGTGCCAGCAGTATAAATACGCAGTATTTT. It yields the protein CASSINTQYF.

The CDR3 DNA reads as TGTGCCAGTTCGACTAGCGGGGGCCGGGAGCAGTTCTTC. Amino acid sequence: CASSTSGGREQFF. The J gene is TRBJ2-1, the V gene TRBV9, with TRBD2 matching over 12 bases. The germline V gene has CDR1 SGDLS and CDR2 YYNGEE. CDR3 length equals 13 residues. V gave up 8 bases and J gave up 10 bases; unmatched junction bases: 7.

V is TRBV5-4 and J is TRBJ1-2; TRBD1 might be the D (5 bases). The germline V gene has CDR1 SGHNT and CDR2 YYREEE (reference sequence). The CDR3 is 12 amino acids. Trimming removed 9 bases from V and 5 bases from J, with 14 bases in between. CDR3 bases: TGTGCCATCCTCGCGGGGGGATATGGCTACACCTTC. Protein product: CAILAGGYGYTF.

The chain recombines TRBV11-3 with TRBJ2-1, with D possibly TRBD2 on 6 matching bases. CDR1 is SGHNT and CDR2 is YENEEA in the germline V gene. The germline V and J ends were trimmed by 4 bases and 5 bases, with 9 bases remaining between them. The CDR3 is made up of 13 amino acids. The CDR3: CASSSGVNNEQFF. Here the CDR3 DNA reads TGTGCCAGCAGCTCGGGGGTGAACAATGAGCAGTTCTTC.

The J gene is TRBJ2-3, the V gene TRBV7-2, with 9 nucleotides matching TRBD2. The CDR3 is 17 residues long. V lost 5 bases, J lost 5 bases, and 14 bases stayed unmatched. Germline CDR1 is SGHTA and CDR2 is FQGNSA. CDR3 nucleotide sequence: TGTGCCAGCAGCCCCCCCGGCGGGGGGCGGGGGGGAGATACGCAGTATTTT. Protein sequence: CASSPPGGGRGGDTQYF.

The J gene is TRBJ1-3, the V gene TRBV7-2; 8 bases align to TRBD1. Germline CDR1 is SGHTA and CDR2 is FQGNSA. V trimming: 1 base; J trimming: 5 bases; junction bases outside the gene matches: 7. The CDR3 extends over 16 amino acids. Here the CDR3 reads CASSLVRTGTRNTIYF. For the CDR3, the DNA is TGTGCCAGCAGCTTAGTAAGGACAGGGACGAGAAACACCATATATTTT.

This clone was seen only a few times. The chain links TRBV6-2 or TRBV6-3 to TRBJ1-5; a possible D gene is TRBD1 (6 bases). The CDR3 extends over 19 amino acids. In germline, CDR1 is MNHEY, CDR2 SVGEGT. With 5 bases removed from V and 0 bases from J, the gap between germline ends came to 23 bases. CDR3 sequence reads: CASSPARTWTAYSNQPQHF. CDR3 in DNA: TGTGCCAGCAGTCCGGCCCGGACTTGGACAGCTTATAGCAATCAGCCCCAGCATTTT.

The V and J genes are TRBV7-9 and TRBJ1-1; D not resolved. The CDR3 spans 12 residues. Germline-derived CDR1 and CDR2 are SEHNR and FQNEAQ (reference sequence). V was clipped by 1 base and J by 9 bases, with 9 bases between them. Written as DNA, the CDR3 is TGTGCCAGCAGCTTAGGAACTCAAAAAGCTTTCTTT. Translation: CASSLGTQKAFF.

The chain carries TRBV4-3 and TRBJ1-5, with D possibly being TRBD1 (5 bases). Per the germline V gene, CDR1 is LGHNA and CDR2 is YSLEER. V was shortened by 0 bases and J by 3 bases, with 9 bases between the two germline ends. This CDR3 spans 15 amino acids. This CDR3 reads CASSQETENNQPQHF. CDR3 nucleotide sequence: TGCGCCAGCAGCCAAGAGACAGAAAACAATCAGCCCCAGCATTTT.

The chain carries TRBV28 and TRBJ2-5; D call uncertain. The V gene lost 4 bases and the J gene lost 3 bases, with 3 bases spanning the gap. Germline loops: CDR1 MDHEN, CDR2 SYDVKM. This CDR3 has 11 amino acids. The CDR3 loop reads CASSSKETQYF. The CDR3 DNA sequence: TGTGCCAGCAGTTCCAAAGAGACCCAGTACTTC.

The chain employs TRBV4-2 and TRBJ2-5; D possibly corresponds to TRBD2 (5 bases). The CDR3 consists of 15 residues. CDR1 LGHNA and CDR2 YNFKEQ come from the germline V gene. V shed 1 base and J shed 2 bases, with 11 bases lying between them. The CDR3 is CASSQVIRDQETQYF. The CDR3, as DNA: TGTGCCAGCAGCCAAGTTATACGGGATCAAGAGACCCAGTACTTC.

This clone was counted only a few times. This chain uses TRBV7-6 with TRBJ2-7; 9 bases are a match to TRBD1. The trim removed 3 bases at V and 5 bases at J, leaving 8 bases unmatched. There are 15 residues in the CDR3. Germline lookup yields CDR1 SGHVS and CDR2 FNYEAQ. The CDR3 protein is CASSLKQGASHEQYF. In DNA, the CDR3 is TGTGCCAGCAGCTTGAAACAGGGGGCGTCCCACGAGCAGTACTTC.

The chain carries TRBV28 and TRBJ2-7; the match to TRBD1 covers 7 bases. The V gene's germline CDR1 is MDHEN and CDR2 SYDVKM. This CDR3 spans 15 amino acids. Trimming removed 6 bases from V and 0 bases from J; junction bases left unmatched: 8. CDR3 protein: CASSTGGQSSYEQYF. The CDR3 DNA reads TGTGCCAGCAGCACTGGGGGACAGAGCTCCTACGAGCAGTACTTC.

The chain has TRBV4-2 and TRBJ2-3; 9 nucleotides agree with TRBD2. After removal of 0 bases from V and 5 bases from J, the junction contained 9 bases not matched to a gene. Germline V gives CDR1 LGHNA, CDR2 YNFKEQ. The CDR3 runs 17 residues. The CDR3 sequence: CASSQDMAGGPGDTQYF. CDR3 DNA: TGTGCCAGCAGCCAAGATATGGCGGGGGGGCCGGGAGATACGCAGTATTTT.

The rearrangement joins TRBV6-2 or TRBV6-3 to TRBJ1-5; unclear D gene. CDR1 is MNHEY, CDR2 SVGEGT, per germline. V lost 4 bases to trimming and J lost 4 bases, with 11 bases between them. The CDR3 is 14 residues long. CDR3 amino acids: CASSLEGPNQPQHF. The CDR3 nucleotides are TGTGCCAGCAGTTTGGAGGGCCCAAATCAGCCCCAGCATTTT.

This rearrangement joins TRBV6-1 to TRBJ2-3, with 9 bases lining up with TRBD1. The J segment lost 1 base and the V segment lost 4 bases, leaving 9 bases of the junction unmatched. This CDR3 has 17 amino acids. The germline V gene has CDR1 MNHNS and CDR2 SASEGT. CDR3: CASSVTGTGSGTDTQYF. CDR3 in DNA: TGTGCCAGCAGTGTTACCGGGACAGGGTCGGGCACAGATACGCAGTATTTT.

This clone was counted once. The chain employs TRBV7-9 and TRBJ2-7; D perhaps matches TRBD1 (7 bases). Germline lookup yields CDR1 SEHNR and CDR2 FQNEAQ (reference sequence). Between the trimmed V and J ends, which lost 3 bases and 4 bases, there was a span of 13 bases. CDR3 length: 14 residues. The CDR3 nucleotides read TGTGCCAGCAGCTTTGGAGGGGGCTCTTACGAGCAGTACTTC. Translation gives CASSFGGGSYEQYF.

The rearrangement uses TRBV28 and TRBJ2-7; D possibly corresponds to TRBD1 (6 bases). Trimming pared 2 bases from V and 4 bases from J, leaving 12 bases between. The CDR3 has 14 residues. The germline CDR1 and CDR2 sequences are MDHEN and SYDVKM. The CDR3 DNA reads as TGTGCCAGCAGTTTAGCAGGGGCCTTTTACGAGCAGTACTTC. It translates to CASSLAGAFYEQYF.

The rearrangement uses TRBV6-5 and TRBJ2-2; 8 bases agree with TRBD2. The CDR3 is 15 residues long. Germline V gives CDR1 MNHEY, CDR2 SVGAGI. Unmatched junction bases numbered 11, after V lost 10 bases and J lost 4 bases. CDR3 sequence reads: CATPAGLDPTGELFF. DNA for the CDR3: TGTGCCACACCCGCGGGACTAGACCCCACCGGGGAGCTGTTTTTT.

This sequence joins TRBV5-1 and TRBJ2-1; D may be TRBD1 (5 bases). The germline V and J ends were trimmed by 2 bases and 9 bases, with 15 bases remaining between them. Per the germline V gene, CDR1 is SGHRS and CDR2 is YFSETQ. The CDR3 contains 14 residues. The CDR3 protein is CASSFRGHLGEQFF. Here the CDR3 DNA reads TGCGCCAGCAGCTTTAGGGGCCACCTTGGTGAGCAGTTCTTC.